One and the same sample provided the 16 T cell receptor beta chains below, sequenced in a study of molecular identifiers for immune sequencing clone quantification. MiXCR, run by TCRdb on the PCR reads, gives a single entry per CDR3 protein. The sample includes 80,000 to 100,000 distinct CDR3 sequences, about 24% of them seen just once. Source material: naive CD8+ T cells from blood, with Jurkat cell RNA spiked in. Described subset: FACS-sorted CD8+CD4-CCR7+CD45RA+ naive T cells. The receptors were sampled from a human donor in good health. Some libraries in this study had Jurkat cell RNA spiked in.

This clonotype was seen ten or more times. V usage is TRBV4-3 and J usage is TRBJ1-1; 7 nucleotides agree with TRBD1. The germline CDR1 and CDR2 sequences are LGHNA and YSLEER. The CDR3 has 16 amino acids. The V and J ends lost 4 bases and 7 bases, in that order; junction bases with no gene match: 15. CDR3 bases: TGCGCCAGCAGCCGGTCCCGGGACAGCGTATATTTTGAAGCTTTCTTT. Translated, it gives CASSRSRDSVYFEAFF.

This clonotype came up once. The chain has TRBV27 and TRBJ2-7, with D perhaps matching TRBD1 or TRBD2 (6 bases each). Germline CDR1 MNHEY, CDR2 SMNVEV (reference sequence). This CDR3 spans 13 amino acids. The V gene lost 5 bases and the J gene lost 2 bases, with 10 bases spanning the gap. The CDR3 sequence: CASSMRGAYEQYF. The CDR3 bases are TGTGCCAGCAGTATGAGGGGGGCCTACGAGCAGTACTTC.

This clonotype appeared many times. The CDR3 sequence: CASSWGTSGDTDTQYF. CDR3 sequence (DNA): TGTGCCAGCAGCTGGGGGACTAGCGGCGACACAGATACGCAGTATTTT. This rearrangement joins TRBV7-2 to TRBJ2-3, with 11 bases lining up with TRBD2. CDR3 length: 16 residues. Germline V gives CDR1 SGHTA, CDR2 FQGNSA. Trimming cost V 4 bases and J 2 bases; bases outside gene matches: 5.

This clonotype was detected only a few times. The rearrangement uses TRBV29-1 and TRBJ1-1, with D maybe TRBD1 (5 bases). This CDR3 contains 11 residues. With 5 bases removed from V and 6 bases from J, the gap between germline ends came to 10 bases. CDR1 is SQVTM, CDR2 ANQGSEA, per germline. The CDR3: CSVHTGSEAFF. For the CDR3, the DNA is TGCAGCGTTCATACAGGATCTGAAGCTTTCTTT.

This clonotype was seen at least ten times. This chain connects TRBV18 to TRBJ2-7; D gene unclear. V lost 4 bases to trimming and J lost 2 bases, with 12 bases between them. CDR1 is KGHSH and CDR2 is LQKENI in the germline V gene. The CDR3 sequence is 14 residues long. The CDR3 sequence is CASSQRGATYEQYF. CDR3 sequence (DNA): TGTGCCAGCTCACAGCGCGGCGCGACCTACGAGCAGTACTTC.

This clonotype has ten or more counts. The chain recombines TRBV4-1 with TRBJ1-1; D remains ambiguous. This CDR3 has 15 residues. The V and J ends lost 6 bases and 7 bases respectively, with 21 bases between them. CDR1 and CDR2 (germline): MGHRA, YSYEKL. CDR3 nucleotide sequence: TGCGCCAGCAGATTGCTTCGGGATTTTGAGGATGAAGCTTTCTTT. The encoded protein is CASRLLRDFEDEAFF.

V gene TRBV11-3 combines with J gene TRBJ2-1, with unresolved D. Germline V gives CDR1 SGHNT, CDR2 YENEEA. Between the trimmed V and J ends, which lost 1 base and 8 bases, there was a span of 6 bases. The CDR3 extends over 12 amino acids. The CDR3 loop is CASSLASYEQFF. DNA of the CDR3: TGTGCCAGCAGCTTAGCCAGCTATGAGCAGTTCTTC.

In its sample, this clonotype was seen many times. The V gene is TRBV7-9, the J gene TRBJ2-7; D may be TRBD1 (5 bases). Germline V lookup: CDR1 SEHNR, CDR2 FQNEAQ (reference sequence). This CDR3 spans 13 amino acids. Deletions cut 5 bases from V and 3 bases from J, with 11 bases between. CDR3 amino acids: CASSTTDFYEQYF. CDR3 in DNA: TGTGCCAGCAGCACGACAGACTTCTACGAGCAGTACTTC. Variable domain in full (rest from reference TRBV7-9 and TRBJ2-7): DTGVSQNPRHKITKRGQNVTFRCDPISEHNRLYWYRQTLGQGPEFLTYFQNEAQLEKSRLLSDRFSAERPKGSFSTLEIQRTEQGDSAMYLCASSTTDFYEQYFGPGTRLTVT.

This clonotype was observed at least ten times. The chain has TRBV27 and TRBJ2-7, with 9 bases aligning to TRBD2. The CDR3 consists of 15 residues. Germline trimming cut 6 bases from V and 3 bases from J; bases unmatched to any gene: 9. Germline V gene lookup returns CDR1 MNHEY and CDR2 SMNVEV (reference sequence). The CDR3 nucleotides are TGTGCCAGCAGCCTAGCGGGAAACGGATTCTACGAGCAGTACTTC. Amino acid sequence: CASSLAGNGFYEQYF.

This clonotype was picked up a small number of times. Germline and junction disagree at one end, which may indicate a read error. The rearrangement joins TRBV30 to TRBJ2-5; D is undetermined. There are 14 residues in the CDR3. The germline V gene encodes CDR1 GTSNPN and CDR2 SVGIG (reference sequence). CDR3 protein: CAWTMSASQEPQYF. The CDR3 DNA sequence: TGTGCCTGGACTATGAGCGCCTCCCAAGAGCCCCAGTACTTC.

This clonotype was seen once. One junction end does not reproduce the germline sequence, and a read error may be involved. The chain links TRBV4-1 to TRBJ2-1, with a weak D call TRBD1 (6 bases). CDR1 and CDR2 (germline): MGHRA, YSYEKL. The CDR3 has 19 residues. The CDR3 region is CASSQDQGTGIYSYNAQFF. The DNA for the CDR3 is TGCGCCAGCAGCCAAGACCAGGGGACGGGAATTTACTCCTACAATGCGCAGTTCTTC.

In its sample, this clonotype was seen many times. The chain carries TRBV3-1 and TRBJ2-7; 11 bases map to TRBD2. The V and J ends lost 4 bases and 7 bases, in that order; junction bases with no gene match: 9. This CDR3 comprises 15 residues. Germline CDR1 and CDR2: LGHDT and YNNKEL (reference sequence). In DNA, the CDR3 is TGTGCCAGCAGCCCACCGGGACTAGCGGCATTGGAGCAGTACTTC. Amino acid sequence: CASSPPGLAALEQYF.

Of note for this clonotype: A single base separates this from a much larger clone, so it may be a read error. The CDR3 DNA is TGCAGTACCTCGTGGGGCATTGAAGCTTTCTTT. Translated, it gives CSTSWGIEAFF. V is TRBV29-1 and J is TRBJ1-1, with D perhaps TRBD1 (5 bases). The germline V gene has CDR1 SQVTM and CDR2 ANQGSEA. This CDR3 has 11 amino acids.

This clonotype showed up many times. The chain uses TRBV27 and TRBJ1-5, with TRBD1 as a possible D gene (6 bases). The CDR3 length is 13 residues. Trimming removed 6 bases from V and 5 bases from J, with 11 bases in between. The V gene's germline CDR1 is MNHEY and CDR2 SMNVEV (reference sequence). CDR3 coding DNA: TGTGCCAGCAGCCAACAGGGCCATCAGCCCCAGCATTTT. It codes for CASSQQGHQPQHF.

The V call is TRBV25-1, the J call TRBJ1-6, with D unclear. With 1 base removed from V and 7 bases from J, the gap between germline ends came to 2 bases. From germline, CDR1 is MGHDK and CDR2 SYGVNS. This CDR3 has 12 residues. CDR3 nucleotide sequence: TGTGCCAGCAGTGAATGGAATTCACCCCTCCACTTT. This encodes CASSEWNSPLHF.

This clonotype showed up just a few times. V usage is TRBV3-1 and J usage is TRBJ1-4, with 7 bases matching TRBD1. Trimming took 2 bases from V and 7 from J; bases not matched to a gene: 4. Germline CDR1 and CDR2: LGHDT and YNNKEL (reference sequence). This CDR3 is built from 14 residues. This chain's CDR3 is CASSQPDRAEKLFF. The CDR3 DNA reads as TGTGCCAGCAGCCAACCCGACAGGGCTGAAAAACTGTTTTTT.